A selection of T cell receptor beta chains follows, all from one sample in a study of cytomegalovirus exposure and HLA in healthy donors. Profiling relied on immunoSEQ multiplex PCR, and the TCRdb table lists in-frame clones only, not all of them. Of under 200,000 clones detected, roughly 87% appear once; the ten largest clones hold more than 1%. Sequencing was carried out using PBMCs. The receptors were gathered from a boy under 10 years old in good health and CMV-seronegative. Each CDR3 is given with its conserved first and last residue. Each record gives: clone size, J gene, D gene, V gene, CDR3 protein, CDR3 DNA. D genes are given only for firm matches. Size is omitted from some rows. Given values are once, few, many or a class for expanded clones.

>.|TRBJ2-2|.|TRBV5-1
CASSLDYTGELFF
TGCGCCAGCAGCTTGGACTACACCGGGGAGCTGTTTTTT
>.|TRBJ2-2|TRBD2|TRBV6-6
CASHPGLALFGELFF
TGTGCCAGCCACCCGGGACTAGCATTATTCGGGGAGCTGTTTTTT
>.|TRBJ1-1|.|TRBV9
CASSVVQMNTEAFF
TGTGCCAGCAGCGTAGTGCAGATGAACACTGAAGCTTTCTTT
>.|TRBJ1-2|TRBD1|TRBV28
CASSFFVTGGGYTF
TGTGCCAGCAGTTTTTTTGTGACAGGGGGAGGCTACACCTTC
>.|TRBJ2-1|TRBD2|TRBV4-2
CASSHLGTSGGVNNEQFF
TGTGCCAGCAGCCACCTAGGGACTAGCGGGGGGGTAAACAATGAGCAGTTCTTC
>.|TRBJ1-4|TRBD1|TRBV4-2
CASSQGGQGAKNEKLFF
TGTGCCAGCAGCCAAGGGGGACAGGGGGCGAAGAATGAAAAACTGTTTTTT
>.|TRBJ1-1|.|TRBV7-9
CASSPFTTEAFF
TGTGCCAGCAGCCCCTTTACAACTGAAGCTTTCTTT
>.|TRBJ1-2|TRBD1|TRBV28
CASSRDRAGSYGYTF
TGTGCCAGCAGTAGGGACAGGGCCGGGTCTTATGGCTACACCTTC
>.|TRBJ2-7|TRBD2|TRBV10-3
CAISDQRGREQYF
TGTGCCATCAGTGACCAGCGGGGGCGGGAGCAGTACTTC
>.|TRBJ2-5|.|TRBV7-9
CASSGPTRRRETQYF
TGTGCCAGCAGCGGACCCACCCGGAGGCGAGAGACCCAGTACTTC
>.|TRBJ1-4|TRBD1|TRBV7-9
CASSSLRQGRNEKLFF
TGTGCCAGCAGCTCTCTGAGACAGGGTAGGAATGAAAAACTGTTTTTT
>.|TRBJ2-7|TRBD1|TRBV4-1
CASSQKYVGQAFREQYF
TGCGCCAGCAGCCAGAAATATGTTGGACAGGCTTTTCGAGAGCAGTACTTC
>.|TRBJ1-6|TRBD1|TRBV30
CAWTGQSNSPLHF
TGTGCCTGGACGGGACAGTCTAATTCACCCCTCCACTTT
>.|TRBJ2-2|.|TRBV28
CASSPAGYGDTGELFF
TGTGCCAGCAGTCCGGCCGGGTACGGGGACACCGGGGAGCTGTTTTTT
>.|TRBJ1-1|TRBD1|TRBV5-1
CASTSGGTEAFF
TGCGCCAGCACCTCAGGGGGGACTGAAGCTTTCTTT
>.|TRBJ2-1|.|TRBV5-1
CASSQASGRHNEQFF
TGCGCCAGCAGCCAGGCCTCAGGGCGGCACAATGAGCAGTTCTTC
>.|TRBJ1-1|.|TRBV7-2
CASSLALQGRGSNTEAFF
TGTGCCAGCAGCTTAGCCTTACAAGGGAGGGGCTCGAACACTGAAGCTTTCTTT
>.|TRBJ2-5|TRBD1|TRBV5-1
CASSGTGAFEEQYF
TGCGCCAGCAGCGGGACAGGGGCCTTTGAGGAGCAGTACTTC
>.|TRBJ2-1|TRBD2|TRBV5-5
CASSEGLAGGPHQVF
TGTGCCAGCAGCGAGGGACTAGCGGGGGGGCCTCACCAGGTCTTC
>.|TRBJ2-5|TRBD2|TRBV7-9
CSSSSWGGGTLETQYF
TGTTCCAGCAGCTCGTGGGGCGGGGGGACCCTAGAGACCCAGTACTTC
>.|TRBJ2-3|TRBD2|TRBV10-3
CAISPIPFTSGEDTDTQYF
TGTGCCATCAGCCCCATTCCATTTACTAGCGGGGAGGACACAGATACGCAGTATTTT
>.|TRBJ2-7|TRBD2|TRBV7-2
CASSSLAGLHEQYF
TGTGCCAGCAGCTCCTTAGCGGGGTTGCACGAGCAGTACTTC
>.|TRBJ2-1|TRBD2|TRBV7-2
CASSYGASGRYNEQFF
TGTGCCAGCAGCTACGGGGCTAGCGGGAGGTACAATGAGCAGTTCTTC
>.|TRBJ1-3|.|TRBV7-6
CASSLGGRNTIYF
TGTGCCAGCAGCTTAGGTGGGAGGAACACCATATATTTT
>.|TRBJ1-5|TRBD1|TRBV19
CASRQGRNQPQHF
TGTGCCAGTCGACAGGGTCGGAATCAGCCCCAGCATTTT
>.|TRBJ1-2|.|TRBV6-1
CASHPTGNYGYTF
TGTGCCAGCCACCCTACAGGAAACTATGGCTACACCTTC
>once|TRBJ2-7|.|TRBV7-9
CASSQQGEQYF
TGTGCCAGCAGCCAGCAGGGGGAGCAGTACTTC
>.|TRBJ2-3|TRBD2|TRBV6-4
CASSQTSGRLDTQYF
TGTGCCAGCTCCCAGACTAGCGGGAGGCTGGATACGCAGTATTTT